This T cell receptor beta chain was sequenced in a study of cytomegalovirus exposure and HLA in healthy donors. The PCR ran on 60 Vbeta and 13 Jbeta primers. Data came from immunoSEQ multiplex PCR; TCRdb stores just in-frame clones and leaves some out. This table holds roughly 130,000 clones, roughly 62% found once. This CDR3 has 14 residues. Looked up from germline, CDR1 is SGHNT and CDR2 is YYREEE (reference sequence). Trimming took 7 bases from V and 0 from J, leaving 12 bases between them. Material: PBMCs. This chain connects TRBV5-4 to TRBJ2-3; D remains ambiguous. The source is a man aged 25-40 years in good health and CMV-seropositive. As DNA, the CDR3 is TGTGCCAGCCGCCTAGGCCCTAGCACAGATACGCAGTATTTT. It codes for CASRLGPSTDTQYF.